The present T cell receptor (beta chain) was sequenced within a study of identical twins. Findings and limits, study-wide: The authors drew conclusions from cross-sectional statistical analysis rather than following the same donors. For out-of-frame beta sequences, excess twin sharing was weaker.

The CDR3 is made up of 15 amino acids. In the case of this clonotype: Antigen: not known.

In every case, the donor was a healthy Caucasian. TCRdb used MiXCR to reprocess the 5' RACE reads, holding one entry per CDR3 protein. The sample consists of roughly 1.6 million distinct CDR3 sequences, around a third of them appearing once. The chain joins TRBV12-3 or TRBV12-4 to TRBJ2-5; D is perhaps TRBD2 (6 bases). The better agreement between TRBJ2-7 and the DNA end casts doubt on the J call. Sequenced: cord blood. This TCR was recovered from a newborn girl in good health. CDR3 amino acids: CASSFILAPSSEQYF. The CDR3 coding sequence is TGTGCCAGCAGTTTTATACTAGCCCCTTCCAGCGAGCAGTACTTC.